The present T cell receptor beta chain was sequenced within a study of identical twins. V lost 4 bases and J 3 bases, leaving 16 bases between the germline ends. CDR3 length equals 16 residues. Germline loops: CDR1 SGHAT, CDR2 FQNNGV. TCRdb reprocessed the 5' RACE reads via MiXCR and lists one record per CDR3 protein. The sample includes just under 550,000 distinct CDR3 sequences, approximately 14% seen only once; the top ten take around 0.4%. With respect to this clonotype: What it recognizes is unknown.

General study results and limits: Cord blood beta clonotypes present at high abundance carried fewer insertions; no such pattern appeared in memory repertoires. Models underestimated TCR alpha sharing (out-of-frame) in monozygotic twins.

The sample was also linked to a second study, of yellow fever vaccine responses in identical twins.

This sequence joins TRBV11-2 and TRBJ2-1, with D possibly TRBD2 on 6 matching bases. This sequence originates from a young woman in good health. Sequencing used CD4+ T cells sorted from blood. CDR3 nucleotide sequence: TGTGCCAGCAGCTATTATGGGGGGACTTACTACAATGAGCAGTTCTTC. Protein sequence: CASSYYGGTYYNEQFF.